This T cell receptor (beta chain) was sequenced for a study of cytomegalovirus exposure and HLA in healthy donors. Study-level findings and limits: The classifier reportedly diagnosed cytomegalovirus status with high sensitivity and specificity. In vitro checks showed that three CMV-associated chains really do target CMV antigens.

TCRdb's copy holds only in-frame clones and misses some; the assay was immunoSEQ multiplex PCR. The sample shows roughly 150,000 clones, less than 90% of them seen only once. From germline, CDR1 is MDHEN and CDR2 SYDVKM. Trimming left V 6 bases short and J 5 bases short, with 14 bases between. The CDR3 loop spans 14 amino acids. Remarks on this clone: The target antigen is unknown.

V and J are TRBV28 and TRBJ2-1, with D possibly TRBD2 on 6 matching bases. This sequence was found in a young woman in good health and CMV-seropositive. Sample: PBMCs. CDR3 DNA sequence: TGTGCCAGCAGCGGGACTTGGGGCAACAATGAGCAGTTCTTC. It encodes CASSGTWGNNEQFF.